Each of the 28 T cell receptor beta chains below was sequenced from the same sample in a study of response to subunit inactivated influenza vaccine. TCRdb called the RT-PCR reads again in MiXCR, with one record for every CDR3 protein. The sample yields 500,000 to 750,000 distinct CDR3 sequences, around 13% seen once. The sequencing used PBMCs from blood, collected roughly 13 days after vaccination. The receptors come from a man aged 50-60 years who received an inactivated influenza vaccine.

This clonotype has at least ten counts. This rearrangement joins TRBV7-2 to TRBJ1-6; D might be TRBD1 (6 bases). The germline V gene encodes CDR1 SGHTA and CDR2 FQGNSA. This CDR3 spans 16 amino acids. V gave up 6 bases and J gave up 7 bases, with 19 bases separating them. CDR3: CASRPSGGAGNSPLHF. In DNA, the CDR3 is TGTGCCAGCAGACCGAGTGGGGGCGCCGGGAATTCACCCCTCCACTTT.

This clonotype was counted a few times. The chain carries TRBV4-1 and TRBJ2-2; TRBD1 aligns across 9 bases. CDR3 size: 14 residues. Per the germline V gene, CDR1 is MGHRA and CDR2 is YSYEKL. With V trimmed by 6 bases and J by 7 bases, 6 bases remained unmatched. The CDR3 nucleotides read TGCGCCAGCAGAAGACAGGGGGTTGACGGGGAGCTGTTTTTT. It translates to CASRRQGVDGELFF.

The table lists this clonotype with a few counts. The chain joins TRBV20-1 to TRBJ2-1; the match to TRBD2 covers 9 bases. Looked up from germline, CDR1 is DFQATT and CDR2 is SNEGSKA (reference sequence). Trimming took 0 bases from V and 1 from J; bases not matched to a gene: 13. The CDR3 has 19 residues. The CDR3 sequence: CSARDELAGGIGSYNEQFF. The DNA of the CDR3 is TGCAGTGCTAGAGATGAACTAGCGGGTGGTATTGGTTCCTACAATGAGCAGTTCTTC.

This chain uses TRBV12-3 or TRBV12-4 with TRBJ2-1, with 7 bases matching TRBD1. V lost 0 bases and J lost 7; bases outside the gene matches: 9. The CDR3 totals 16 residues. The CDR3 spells CASSLALKTGNNEQFF. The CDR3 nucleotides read TGTGCCAGCAGTTTAGCGCTGAAGACAGGGAATAATGAGCAGTTCTTC.

CDR3: CSASFVGEAQHF. The CDR3 nucleotides read TGCAGTGCTAGTTTTGTCGGTGAGGCCCAGCATTTT. The chain links TRBV20-1 to TRBJ1-5; D call uncertain. CDR3 length: 12 amino acids. Between the trimmed V and J ends, which lost 3 bases and 11 bases, there was a span of 14 bases. The germline V gene has CDR1 DFQATT and CDR2 SNEGSKA (reference sequence).

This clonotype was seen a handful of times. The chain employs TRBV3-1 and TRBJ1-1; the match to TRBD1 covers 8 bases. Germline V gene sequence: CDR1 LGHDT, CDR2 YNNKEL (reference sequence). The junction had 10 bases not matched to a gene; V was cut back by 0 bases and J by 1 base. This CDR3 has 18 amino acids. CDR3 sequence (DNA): TGTGCCAGCAGCCAAGAGTCGGGCAGGGGGCCTTCGAACACTGAAGCTTTCTTT. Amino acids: CASSQESGRGPSNTEAFF. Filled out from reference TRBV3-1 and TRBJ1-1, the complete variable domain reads DTAVSQTPKYLVTQMGNDKSIKCEQNLGHDTMYWYKQDSKKFLKIMFSYNNKELIINETVPNRFSPKSPDKAHLNLHINSLELGDSAVYFCASSQESGRGPSNTEAFFGQGTRLTVV.

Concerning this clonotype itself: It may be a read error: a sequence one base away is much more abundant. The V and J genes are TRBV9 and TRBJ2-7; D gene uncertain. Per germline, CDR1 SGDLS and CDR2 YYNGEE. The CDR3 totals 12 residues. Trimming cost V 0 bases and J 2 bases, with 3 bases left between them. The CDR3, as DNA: TGTGCCAGCAGCGTAGAGGCCTACGAGCAGTACTTC. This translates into CASSVEAYEQYF.

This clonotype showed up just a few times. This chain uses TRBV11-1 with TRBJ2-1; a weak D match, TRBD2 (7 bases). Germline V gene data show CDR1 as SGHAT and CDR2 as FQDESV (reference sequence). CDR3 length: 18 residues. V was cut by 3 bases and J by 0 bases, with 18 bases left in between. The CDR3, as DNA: TGTGCCAGCAGCTTGGGGGCGCGCGGGGGCCTCTCCTACAATGAGCAGTTCTTC. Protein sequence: CASSLGARGGLSYNEQFF.

In nucleotides, the CDR3 is TGTGCCAGCAGTGGCTTGACATTCCAAGAGACCCAGTACTTC. Protein: CASSGLTFQETQYF. The genes are TRBV6-1 and TRBJ2-5; D ambiguous. Deletions cut 4 bases from V and 1 base from J, with 10 bases between. Germline-derived CDR1 and CDR2 are MNHNS and SASEGT. This CDR3 comprises 14 residues.

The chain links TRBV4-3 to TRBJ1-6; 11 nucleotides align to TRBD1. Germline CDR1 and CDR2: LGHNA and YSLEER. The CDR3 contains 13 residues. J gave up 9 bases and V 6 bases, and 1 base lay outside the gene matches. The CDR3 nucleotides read TGCGCCAGCAGGGGACAGGGGGGTTCACCCCTCCACTTT. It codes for CASRGQGGSPLHF.

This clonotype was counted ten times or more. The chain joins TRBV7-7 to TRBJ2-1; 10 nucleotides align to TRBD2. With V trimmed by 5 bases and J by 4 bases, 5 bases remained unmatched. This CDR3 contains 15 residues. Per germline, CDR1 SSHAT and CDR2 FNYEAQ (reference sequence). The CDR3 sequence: CASSAGLADYNEQFF. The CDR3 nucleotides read TGTGCCAGCAGCGCCGGACTAGCGGATTACAATGAGCAGTTCTTC.

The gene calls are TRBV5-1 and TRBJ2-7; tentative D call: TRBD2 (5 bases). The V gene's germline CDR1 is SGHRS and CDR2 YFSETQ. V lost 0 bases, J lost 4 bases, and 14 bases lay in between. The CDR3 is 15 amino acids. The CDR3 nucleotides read TGCGCCAGCAGCTTGGGTTCGCTAGCTGGGTACGAGCAGTACTTC. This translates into CASSLGSLAGYEQYF. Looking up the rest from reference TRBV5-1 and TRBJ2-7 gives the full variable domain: KAGVTQTPRYLIKTRGQQVTLSCSPISGHRSVSWYQQTPGQGLQFLFEYFSETQRNKGNFPGRFSGRQFSNSRSEMNVSTLELGDSALYLCASSLGSLAGYEQYFGPGTRLTVT.

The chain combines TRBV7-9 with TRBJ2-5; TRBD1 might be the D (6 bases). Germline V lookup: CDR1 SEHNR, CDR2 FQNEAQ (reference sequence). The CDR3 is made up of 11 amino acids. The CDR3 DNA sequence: TGTGCATCCACAAGGGGGGAGACCCAGTACTTC. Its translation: CASTRGETQYF.

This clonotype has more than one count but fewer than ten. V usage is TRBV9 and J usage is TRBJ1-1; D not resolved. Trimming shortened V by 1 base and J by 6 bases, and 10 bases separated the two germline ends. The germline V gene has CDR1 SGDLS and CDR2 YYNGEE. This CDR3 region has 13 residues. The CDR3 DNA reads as TGTGCCAGCAGCGTAACCCCATGGGCTGAAGCTTTCTTT. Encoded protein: CASSVTPWAEAFF.

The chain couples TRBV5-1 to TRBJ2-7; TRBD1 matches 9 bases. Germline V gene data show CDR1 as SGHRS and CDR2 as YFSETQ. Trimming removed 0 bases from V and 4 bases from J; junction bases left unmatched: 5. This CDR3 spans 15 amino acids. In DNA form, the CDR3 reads TGCGCCAGCAGCTTGGCCTGGGGGACAGGGTACGAGCAGTACTTC. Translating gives CASSLAWGTGYEQYF.

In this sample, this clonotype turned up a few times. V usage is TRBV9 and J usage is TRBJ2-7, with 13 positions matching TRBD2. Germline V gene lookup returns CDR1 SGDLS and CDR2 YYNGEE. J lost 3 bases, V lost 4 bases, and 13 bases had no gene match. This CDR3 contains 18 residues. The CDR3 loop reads CASSTGTSGIWGVYEQYF. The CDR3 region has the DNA TGTGCCAGCAGCACCGGGACTAGCGGGATTTGGGGAGTCTACGAGCAGTACTTC.

CDR3 residues: CSADRGKDTQYF. CDR3 DNA: TGCAGCGCTGACAGGGGGAAGGATACGCAGTATTTT. The J gene is TRBJ2-3, the V gene TRBV29-1, with 9 bases that match TRBD1. The CDR3 loop spans 12 amino acids. After removal of 7 bases from V and 6 bases from J, the junction contained 5 bases not matched to a gene. CDR1 is SQVTM, CDR2 ANQGSEA, per germline.

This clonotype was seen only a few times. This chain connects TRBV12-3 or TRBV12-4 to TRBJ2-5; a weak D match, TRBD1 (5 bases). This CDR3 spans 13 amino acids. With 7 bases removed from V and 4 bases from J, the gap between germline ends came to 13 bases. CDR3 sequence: CASNRPSSETQYF. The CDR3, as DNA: TGTGCCAGCAACAGGCCAAGCTCAGAGACCCAGTACTTC.

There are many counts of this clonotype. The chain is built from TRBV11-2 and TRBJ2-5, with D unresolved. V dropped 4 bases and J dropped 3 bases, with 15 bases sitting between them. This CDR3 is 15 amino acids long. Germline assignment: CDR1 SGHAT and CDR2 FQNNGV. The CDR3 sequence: CASSSRPALEETQYF. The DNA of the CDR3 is TGTGCCAGCAGCTCCCGGCCAGCGTTAGAAGAGACCCAGTACTTC.

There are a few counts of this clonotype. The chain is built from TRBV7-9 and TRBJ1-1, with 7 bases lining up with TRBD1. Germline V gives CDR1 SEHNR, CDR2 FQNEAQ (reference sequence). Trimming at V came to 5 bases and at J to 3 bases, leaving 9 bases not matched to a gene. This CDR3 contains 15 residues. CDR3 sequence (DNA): TGTGCCAGCAGCATTCCCAGGGGGAGTGACACTGAAGCTTTCTTT. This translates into CASSIPRGSDTEAFF.

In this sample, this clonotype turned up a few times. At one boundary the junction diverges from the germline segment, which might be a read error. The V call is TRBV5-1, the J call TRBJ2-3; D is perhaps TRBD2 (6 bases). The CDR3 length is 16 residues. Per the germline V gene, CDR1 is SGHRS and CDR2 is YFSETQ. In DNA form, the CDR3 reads TGCGCCAGCAGCCGGTGGAGGGTAGCGGCAACAGATACGCAATATTTT. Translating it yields CASSRWRVAATDTQYF. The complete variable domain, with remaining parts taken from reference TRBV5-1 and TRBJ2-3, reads KAGVTQTPRYLIKTRGQQVTLSCSPISGHRSVSWYQQTPGQGLQFLFEYFSETQRNKGNFPGRFSGRQFSNSRSEMNVSTLELGDSALYLCASSRWRVAATDTQYFGPGTRLTVL.

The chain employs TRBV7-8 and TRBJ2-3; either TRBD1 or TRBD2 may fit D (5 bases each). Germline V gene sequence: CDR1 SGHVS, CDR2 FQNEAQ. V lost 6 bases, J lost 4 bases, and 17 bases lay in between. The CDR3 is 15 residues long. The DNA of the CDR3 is TGTGCCAGCAGTTCCGGGACGTCCTACGCAGATACGCAGTATTTT. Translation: CASSSGTSYADTQYF. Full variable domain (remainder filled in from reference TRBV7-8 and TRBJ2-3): GAGVSQSPRYKVAKRGQDVALRCDPISGHVSLFWYQQALGQGPEFLTYFQNEAQLDKSGLPSDRFFAERPEGSVSTLKIQRTQQEDSAVYLCASSSGTSYADTQYFGPGTRLTVL.

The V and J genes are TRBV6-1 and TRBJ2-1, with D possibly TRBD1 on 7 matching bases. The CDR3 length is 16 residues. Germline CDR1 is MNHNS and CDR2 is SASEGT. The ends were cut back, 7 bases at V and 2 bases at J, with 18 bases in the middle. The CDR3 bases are TGTGCCAGCAACTACCTACAGGGGAGGCCCTACAATGAGCAGTTCTTC. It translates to CASNYLQGRPYNEQFF.

CDR3 in DNA: TGTGCCACCTCAAGCGGGGAGGTCTCCTACGAGCAGTACTTC. Encoded protein: CATSSGEVSYEQYF. The chain recombines TRBV7-2 with TRBJ2-7, with TRBD2 matching over 7 bases. The CDR3 runs to 14 residues. CDR1 and CDR2 from the germline V gene are SGHTA and FQGNSA. The V gene end was trimmed by 10 bases and the J gene end by 0 bases; junction bases not matched to a gene: 9.

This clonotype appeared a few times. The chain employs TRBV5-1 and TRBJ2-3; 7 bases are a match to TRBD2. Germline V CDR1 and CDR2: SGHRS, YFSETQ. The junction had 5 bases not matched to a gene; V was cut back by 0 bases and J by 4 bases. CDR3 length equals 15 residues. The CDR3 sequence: CASSLGAREADTQYF. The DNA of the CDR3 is TGCGCCAGCAGCTTGGGGGCCCGGGAGGCAGATACGCAGTATTTT.

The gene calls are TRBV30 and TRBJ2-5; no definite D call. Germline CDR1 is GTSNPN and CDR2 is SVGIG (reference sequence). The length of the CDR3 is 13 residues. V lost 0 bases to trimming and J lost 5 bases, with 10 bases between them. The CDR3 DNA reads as TGTGCCTGGAGTGTAGGTACCCTGGAGACCCAGTACTTC. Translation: CAWSVGTLETQYF.

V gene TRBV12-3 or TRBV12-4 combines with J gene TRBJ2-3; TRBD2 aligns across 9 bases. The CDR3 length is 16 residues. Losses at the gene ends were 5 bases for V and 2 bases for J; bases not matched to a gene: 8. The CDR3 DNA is TGTGCCAGCAGTGGCCTAGCGGGGCTCTACACAGATACGCAGTATTTT. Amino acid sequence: CASSGLAGLYTDTQYF.

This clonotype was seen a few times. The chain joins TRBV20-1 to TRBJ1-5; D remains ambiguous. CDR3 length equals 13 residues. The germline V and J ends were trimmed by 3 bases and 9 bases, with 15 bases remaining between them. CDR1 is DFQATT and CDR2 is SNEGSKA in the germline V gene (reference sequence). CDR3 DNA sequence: TGCAGTGCTAGGGCAGAGGGCGTCGGGCCCCAGCATTTT. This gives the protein CSARAEGVGPQHF.